These 23 T cell receptor beta chains originate from one sample sequenced in a study of T cell clonotyping in hematopoietic cell transplantation. Specified time point: recipient sample about 28 days before transplant, after cytoreduction. Sequencing used immunoSEQ multiplex PCR; TCRdb keeps in-frame clones, though not all of them. The table has 45,000 or so clones, about four fifths seen once. The sequencing here drew on peripheral blood mononuclear cells, taken before stem cell transplant. These receptors originate from a man aged 55 to 70 with myelodysplastic syndrome. Some clones in this sample may be carry-over from other donors' samples.

The chain is built from TRBV19 and TRBJ1-1, with 9 nucleotides matching TRBD1. This CDR3 has 15 amino acids. CDR1 is LNHDA and CDR2 is SQIVND in the germline V gene (reference sequence). V dropped 6 bases and J dropped 4; count of bases not matched to a gene: 9. The CDR3 bases are TGTGCCAGTAGAAGGGTGGACAGGGGTAGCACTGAAGCTTTCTTT. Translating gives CASRRVDRGSTEAFF.

The chain couples TRBV7-9 to TRBJ2-3; no clear D gene. V lost 5 bases, J lost 0 bases, and 9 bases lay in between. Germline V CDR1 and CDR2: SEHNR, FQNEAQ (reference sequence). The CDR3 has 14 residues. The CDR3, as DNA: TGTGCCAGCAGCCGAGGATCTAGCACAGATACGCAGTATTTT. Protein: CASSRGSSTDTQYF.

The chain links TRBV7-3 to TRBJ1-1, with D perhaps TRBD1 (6 bases). This CDR3 is built from 13 residues. The ends were cut back, 4 bases at V and 6 bases at J, with 12 bases in the middle. CDR1 and CDR2 from the germline V gene are SGHTA and FQGTGA. The CDR3 loop is CASSYREGAEAFF. In DNA form, the CDR3 reads TGTGCCAGCAGCTACAGGGAGGGGGCTGAAGCTTTCTTT.

This chain connects TRBV27 to TRBJ1-1; D ambiguous. V dropped 5 bases and J dropped 2 bases, with 18 bases sitting between them. Germline V CDR1 and CDR2: MNHEY, SMNVEV (reference sequence). The CDR3 contains 16 residues. As DNA, the CDR3 is TGTGCCAGCAGTCCCCGGGTGGTTACGGGAAACACTGAAGCTTTCTTT. Translation: CASSPRVVTGNTEAFF.

The chain couples TRBV5-1 to TRBJ1-4; 10 nucleotides match TRBD1. CDR1 is SGHRS, CDR2 YFSETQ, per germline. CDR3 length: 16 residues. The V and J ends lost 4 bases and 1 base, in that order; junction bases with no gene match: 4. The CDR3 is CASSLTGGLTNEKLFF. CDR3 in DNA: TGCGCCAGCAGCCTGACAGGGGGCCTAACTAATGAAAAACTGTTTTTT.

This clone was found a few times. The chain uses TRBV6-6 and TRBJ1-2; D remains unclear. Trimming shortened V by 8 bases and J by 4 bases, and 11 bases separated the two germline ends. Germline V CDR1 and CDR2: MNHNY, SVGAGI (reference sequence). This CDR3 has 12 residues. CDR3 region: CASRNLGYGYTF. In DNA form, the CDR3 reads TGTGCCAGCCGGAACCTTGGCTATGGCTACACCTTC.

This chain uses TRBV7-6 with TRBJ2-5; D uncertain. This CDR3 spans 12 amino acids. Deletions cut 5 bases from V and 5 bases from J, with 9 bases between. Germline CDR1 SGHVS, CDR2 FNYEAQ. The CDR3 DNA is TGTGCCAGCAGCCCTTACTCCGAGACCCAGTACTTC. Its translation is CASSPYSETQYF.

This chain links TRBV6-5 with TRBJ1-2; no definite D call. The length of the CDR3 is 13 residues. Trimming took off 6 bases at V and 1 base at J, with 9 bases between the two ends. Germline V gene sequence: CDR1 MNHEY, CDR2 SVGAGI. CDR3 region: CASRLGSNYGYTF. The CDR3 bases are TGTGCCAGCAGATTAGGAAGTAACTATGGCTACACCTTC.

The chain joins TRBV9 to TRBJ1-1, with D perhaps TRBD1 (5 bases). Germline V gene sequence: CDR1 SGDLS, CDR2 YYNGEE. The CDR3 length is 15 residues. V lost 0 bases and J 1 base, leaving 10 bases between the germline ends. The CDR3 region has the DNA TGTGCCAGCAGCGTAGGGGGACTATCGAACACTGAAGCTTTCTTT. Residues: CASSVGGLSNTEAFF.

The V gene is TRBV20-1, the J gene TRBJ1-2, with D perhaps matching TRBD1 (6 bases). V was trimmed by 5 bases and J by 6 bases, leaving 10 bases between them. The CDR3 contains 11 residues. Germline CDR1 and CDR2: DFQATT and SNEGSKA (reference sequence). The chain's CDR3 is CSAGQFDGYTF. The DNA for the CDR3 is TGCAGTGCTGGACAGTTTGATGGCTACACCTTC.

CDR3 nucleotides: TGTGCCAGCAGCCTGGGGCACTACGAGCAGTACTTC. Translating it yields CASSLGHYEQYF. The V call is TRBV14, the J call TRBJ2-7; a weak D match, TRBD1 (5 bases). Germline assignment: CDR1 SGHDN and CDR2 FVKESK. V gave up 4 bases and J gave up 3 bases, with 7 bases separating them. The CDR3 has 12 residues.

This clone was detected only once. The rearrangement uses TRBV10-3 and TRBJ2-5; 11 bases align to TRBD2. Germline V CDR1 and CDR2: ENHRY, SYGVKD. V shed 4 bases, J shed 2 bases, and the junction held 18 bases outside the gene matches. This CDR3 comprises 20 residues. The chain's CDR3 is CAISAVLAGGSSGTQETQYF. The CDR3 region has the DNA TGTGCCATCAGTGCCGTGCTAGCGGGGGGCTCTTCAGGAACACAAGAGACCCAGTACTTC.

This rearrangement joins TRBV9 to TRBJ2-1; D might be TRBD1 or TRBD2, each matching 6 bases. The V end was cut by 3 bases, the J end by 8 bases, with 15 bases between. The germline V gene encodes CDR1 SGDLS and CDR2 YYNGEE. The CDR3 spans 14 residues. CDR3: CASSARGREDEQFF. The CDR3 DNA sequence: TGTGCCAGCAGCGCACGGGGGCGGGAAGATGAGCAGTTCTTC.

The chain uses TRBV7-2 and TRBJ2-3; possible D gene TRBD2, 5 bases. CDR3 length: 12 amino acids. CDR1 is SGHTA and CDR2 is FQGNSA in the germline V gene. Between the trimmed V and J ends, which lost 5 bases and 5 bases, there was a span of 8 bases. The CDR3 reads CASSARGDTQYF. The DNA of the CDR3 is TGTGCCAGCAGCGCCCGGGGAGATACGCAGTATTTT.

This clone was picked up a small number of times. The rearrangement links TRBV6-5 to TRBJ1-6; 7 bases align to TRBD1. Germline CDR1 MNHEY, CDR2 SVGAGI. The ends lost 6 bases at V and 6 bases at J; junction bases unmatched: 5. The CDR3 is 14 amino acids. CDR3 sequence reads: CASSRTGRNSPLHF. The DNA of the CDR3 is TGTGCCAGCAGCCGGACAGGCCGTAATTCACCCCTCCACTTT.

The chain uses TRBV6-6 and TRBJ1-4; no clear D gene. From germline, CDR1 is MNHNY and CDR2 SVGAGI (reference sequence). V was cut by 6 bases and J by 0 bases, with 11 bases left in between. CDR3 length equals 15 residues. CDR3 nucleotide sequence: TGTGCCAGCAGACCCAACAGAGCAACTAATGAAAAACTGTTTTTT. Its protein product is CASRPNRATNEKLFF.

This clone was found once. The chain is built from TRBV6-5 and TRBJ1-2; 11 bases are shared with TRBD1. Trimming took 2 bases from V and 4 from J; bases not matched to a gene: 0. Germline V lookup: CDR1 MNHEY, CDR2 SVGAGI. CDR3 length equals 14 residues. CDR3 residues: CASSYGTGGYGYTF. In nucleotides, the CDR3 is TGTGCCAGCAGTTACGGGACAGGGGGCTATGGCTACACCTTC.

This clone was detected once. The chain has TRBV6-6 and TRBJ2-7; tentatively, D is TRBD2 (6 bases). V lost 6 bases and J lost 4, with 13 bases in between. The CDR3 runs 13 residues. In germline, CDR1 is MNHNY, CDR2 SVGAGI (reference sequence). This CDR3 is CASRLGTPYEQYF. The DNA of the CDR3 is TGTGCCAGCAGACTCGGGACTCCATACGAGCAGTACTTC.

The chain combines TRBV4-2 with TRBJ1-2; 8 bases align to TRBD1. V lost 1 base to trimming and J lost 8 bases; unmatched junction nucleotides: 9. CDR1 and CDR2 from the germline V gene are LGHNA and YNFKEQ. There are 15 residues in the CDR3. The CDR3 DNA sequence: TGTGCCAGCAGCCAAGGACAGGGGAGAAGGGAAGGCTACACCTTC. It specifies CASSQGQGRREGYTF.

This chain uses TRBV19 with TRBJ2-3; unclear D gene. V was clipped by 0 bases and J by 8 bases, with 9 bases between them. Germline assignment: CDR1 LNHDA and CDR2 SQIVND (reference sequence). There are 13 residues in the CDR3. The CDR3 DNA sequence: TGTGCCAGTAGTATAGATGGCCGGGTTACGCAGTATTTT. Translated, it gives CASSIDGRVTQYF. Supplemented by reference TRBV19 and TRBJ2-3, the full variable domain reads DGGITQSPKYLFRKEGQNVTLSCEQNLNHDAMYWYRQDPGQGLRLIYYSQIVNDFQKGDIAEGYSVSREKKESFPLTVTSAQKNPTAFYLCASSIDGRVTQYFGPGTRLTVL.

The V gene is TRBV2, the J gene TRBJ1-6; D gene ambiguous. The CDR3 covers 13 residues. Germline CDR1 SNHLY, CDR2 FYNNEI. V lost 8 bases and J lost 5, with 10 bases in between. DNA for the CDR3: TGTGCCAGCGACAACAGAAATAATTCACCCCTCCACTTT. Translation: CASDNRNNSPLHF. Full variable domain (missing parts from reference TRBV2 and TRBJ1-6): EPEVTQTPSHQVTQMGQEVILRCVPISNHLYFYWYRQILGQKVEFLVSFYNNEISEKSEIFDDQFSVERPDGSNFTLKIRSTKLEDSAMYFCASDNRNNSPLHFGNGTRLTVT.

V gene TRBV5-1 combines with J gene TRBJ2-7; 10 bases are a match to TRBD1. The CDR3 loop spans 15 amino acids. Unmatched junction bases numbered 8, after V lost 5 bases and J lost 3 bases. Germline CDR1 reads SGHRS; CDR2 reads YFSETQ. CDR3 DNA sequence: TGCGCCAGCAGGCGAGCCGGGACAGGGGACTACGAGCAGTACTTC. Translated: CASRRAGTGDYEQYF.

DNA for the CDR3: TGTGCCAGCAGCGTATCCGGGGGAAGCTACGAGCAGTACTTC. This sequence encodes CASSVSGGSYEQYF. J is TRBJ2-7 and V is TRBV9; perhaps TRBD2 as D (6 bases). CDR3 length equals 14 residues. Trimming took off 1 base at V and 3 bases at J, with 11 bases between the two ends. Germline V gene sequence: CDR1 SGDLS, CDR2 YYNGEE.